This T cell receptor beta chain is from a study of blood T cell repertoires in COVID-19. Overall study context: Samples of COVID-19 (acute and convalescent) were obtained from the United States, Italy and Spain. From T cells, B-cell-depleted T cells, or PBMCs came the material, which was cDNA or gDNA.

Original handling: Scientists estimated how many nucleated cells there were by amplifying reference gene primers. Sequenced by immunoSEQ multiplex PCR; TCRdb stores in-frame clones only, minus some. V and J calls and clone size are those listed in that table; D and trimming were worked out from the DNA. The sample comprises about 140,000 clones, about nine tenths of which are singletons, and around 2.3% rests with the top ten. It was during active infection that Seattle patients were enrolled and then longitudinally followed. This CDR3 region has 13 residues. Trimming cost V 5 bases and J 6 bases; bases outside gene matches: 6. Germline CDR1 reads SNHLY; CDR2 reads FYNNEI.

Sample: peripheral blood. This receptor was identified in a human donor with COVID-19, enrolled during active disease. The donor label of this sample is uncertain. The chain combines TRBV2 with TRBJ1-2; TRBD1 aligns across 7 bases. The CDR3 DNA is TGTGCCAGCAGTACCGGACAGGATGATGGCTACACCTTC. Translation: CASSTGQDDGYTF.